The 4 T cell receptor beta chains in this list originate from one sample, sequenced in a study of blood T cells in healthy people across ages. A second PCR of 7 to 11 cycles used a sample-barcoded 5' primer and a J-beta primer mix. TCRdb processed the 5' RACE reads anew with MiXCR; each CDR3 protein has one entry. The sample records roughly 1,500,000 distinct CDR3 sequences, roughly 40% being singletons. Sequenced sample: blood. Receptors originate from a woman aged 18-29 years in good health.

The rearrangement joins TRBV6-1 to TRBJ1-2; D ambiguous. V shed 0 bases and J shed 3 bases, with 8 bases lying between them. The CDR3 has 14 residues. CDR1 and CDR2 (germline): MNHNS, SASEGT. The CDR3 nucleotides read TGTGCCAGCAGTGAAGCGTTTGGCGACTATGGCTACACCTTC. It translates to CASSEAFGDYGYTF.

Here the CDR3 reads CATSDRGNTEAFF. The CDR3 DNA is TGTGCCACCAGCGATAGGGGTAACACTGAAGCTTTCTTT. This chain connects TRBV15 to TRBJ1-1; possible D gene TRBD1, 5 bases. The V end was cut by 5 bases, the J end by 2 bases, with 9 bases between. The germline V gene has CDR1 LNHNV and CDR2 YYDKDF (reference sequence). The CDR3 runs to 13 residues.

The J gene is TRBJ2-1, the V gene TRBV18; the match to TRBD1 covers 8 bases. CDR1 and CDR2 (germline): KGHSH, LQKENI. Losses at the gene ends were 2 bases for V and 10 bases for J; bases not matched to a gene: 7. The CDR3 runs to 14 residues. In nucleotides, the CDR3 is TGTGCCAGCTCACCAGGGACAGGATCTTACGAGCAGTTCTTC. This sequence encodes CASSPGTGSYEQFF.

The rearrangement links TRBV5-1 to TRBJ2-3; unclear D gene. CDR1 is SGHRS, CDR2 YFSETQ, per germline. Between the trimmed V and J ends, which lost 7 bases and 1 base, there was a span of 10 bases. This CDR3 is 13 amino acids long. This CDR3 is CASGQTRTDTQYF. The CDR3 DNA follows: TGCGCCAGCGGTCAAACACGCACAGATACGCAGTATTTT.